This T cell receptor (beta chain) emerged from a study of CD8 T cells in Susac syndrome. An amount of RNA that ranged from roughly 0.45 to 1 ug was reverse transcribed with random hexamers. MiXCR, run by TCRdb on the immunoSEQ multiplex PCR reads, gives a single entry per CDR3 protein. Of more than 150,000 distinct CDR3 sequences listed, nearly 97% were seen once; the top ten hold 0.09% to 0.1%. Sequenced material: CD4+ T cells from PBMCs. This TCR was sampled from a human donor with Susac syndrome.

The CDR3 reads CASTKGVWGYTF. The DNA for the CDR3 is TGTGCCAGCACAAAGGGAGTTTGGGGCTACACCTTC. The rearrangement links TRBV12-3 or TRBV12-4 to TRBJ1-2; no clear D gene. V was clipped by 7 bases and J by 8 bases, with 14 bases between them. This CDR3 region has 12 residues.